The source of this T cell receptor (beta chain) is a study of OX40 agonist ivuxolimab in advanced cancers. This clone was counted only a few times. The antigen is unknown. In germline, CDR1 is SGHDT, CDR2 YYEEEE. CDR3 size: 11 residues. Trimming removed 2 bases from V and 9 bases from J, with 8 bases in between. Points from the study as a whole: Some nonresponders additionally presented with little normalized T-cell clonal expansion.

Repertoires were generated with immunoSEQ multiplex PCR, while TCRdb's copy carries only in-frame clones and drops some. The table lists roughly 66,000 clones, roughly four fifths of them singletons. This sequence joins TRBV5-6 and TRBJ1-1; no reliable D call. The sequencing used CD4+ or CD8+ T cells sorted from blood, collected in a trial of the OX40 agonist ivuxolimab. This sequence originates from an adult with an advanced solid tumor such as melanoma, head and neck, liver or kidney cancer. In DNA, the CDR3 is TGTGCCAGCAGCTTCGAACAGAAAGCTTTCTTT. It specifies CASSFEQKAFF.